This section outlines one T cell receptor beta chain sequence together with its context. The CDR3 contains 14 residues. Germline CDR1 reads SGHRS; CDR2 reads YFSETQ. The V and J ends lost 4 bases and 10 bases, in that order; junction bases with no gene match: 13. The data belong to a study of blood T cell repertoires in COVID-19. Study details: Sites in the United States, Italy and Spain provided acute and convalescent COVID-19 samples.

Authors' methods: Nucleated cell number was recorded as an estimate derived from reference gene primer amplification. Assay: immunoSEQ multiplex PCR; the TCRdb copy retains only in-frame clones and omits some. Clonal size and the V and J genes are those of that table, whereas D and trimming came from the DNA. This table has around 100,000 clones, roughly 90% appearing once. The sequencing sample was made of peripheral blood. This clonotype was obtained from a man older than 75 with acute or convalescent COVID-19. The rearrangement joins TRBV5-1 to TRBJ2-5; 7 nucleotides align to TRBD2. DNA of the CDR3: TGCGCCAGCAGCAGCAGCGGACGCCGCGGGGGCCAGTACTTC. It encodes CASSSSGRRGGQYF. The full variable domain, with the rest looked up from reference TRBV5-1 and TRBJ2-5, is KAGVTQTPRYLIKTRGQQVTLSCSPISGHRSVSWYQQTPGQGLQFLFEYFSETQRNKGNFPGRFSGRQFSNSRSEMNVSTLELGDSALYLCASSSSGRRGGQYFGPGTRLLVL.